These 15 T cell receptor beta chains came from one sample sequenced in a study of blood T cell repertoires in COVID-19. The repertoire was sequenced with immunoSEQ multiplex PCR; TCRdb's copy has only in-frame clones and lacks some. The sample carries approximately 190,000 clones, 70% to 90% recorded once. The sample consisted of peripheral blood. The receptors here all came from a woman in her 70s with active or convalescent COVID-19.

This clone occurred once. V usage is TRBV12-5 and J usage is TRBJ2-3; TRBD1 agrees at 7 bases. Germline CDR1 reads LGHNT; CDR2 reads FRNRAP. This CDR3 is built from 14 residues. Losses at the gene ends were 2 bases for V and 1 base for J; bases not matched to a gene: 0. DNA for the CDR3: TGTGCTAGTGGTTTGCAGGGGGGCACAGATACGCAGTATTTT. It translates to CASGLQGGTDTQYF.

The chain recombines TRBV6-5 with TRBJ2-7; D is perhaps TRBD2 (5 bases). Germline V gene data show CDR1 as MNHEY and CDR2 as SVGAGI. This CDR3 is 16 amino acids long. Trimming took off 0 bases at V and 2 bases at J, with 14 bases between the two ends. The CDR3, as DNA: TGTGCCAGCAGTTACTCAATCCCATCGGAGGCCTACGAGCAGTACTTC. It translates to CASSYSIPSEAYEQYF.

DNA for the CDR3: TGTGCCAGCTCACCATCGGTAACTGGAAACACCATATATTTT. Translation: CASSPSVTGNTIYF. The chain joins TRBV18 to TRBJ1-3; D gene unclear. Germline V gives CDR1 KGHSH, CDR2 LQKENI. The V gene lost 2 bases and the J gene lost 2 bases, with 7 bases spanning the gap. There are 14 residues in the CDR3.

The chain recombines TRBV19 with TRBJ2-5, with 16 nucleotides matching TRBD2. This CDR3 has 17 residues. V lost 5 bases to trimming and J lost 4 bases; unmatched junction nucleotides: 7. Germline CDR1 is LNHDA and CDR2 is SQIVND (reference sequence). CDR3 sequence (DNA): TGTGCCAGTAGTCCGGGACTAGCGGGAGGGCGGGGAGAGACCCAGTACTTC. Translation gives CASSPGLAGGRGETQYF.

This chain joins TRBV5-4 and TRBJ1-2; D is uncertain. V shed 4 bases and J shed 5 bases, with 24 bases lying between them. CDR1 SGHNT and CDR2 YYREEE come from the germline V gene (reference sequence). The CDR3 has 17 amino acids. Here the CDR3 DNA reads TGTGCCAGCAGCCTCCTGACGGGTGTCACTGGGGAGTATGGCTACACCTTC. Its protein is CASSLLTGVTGEYGYTF.

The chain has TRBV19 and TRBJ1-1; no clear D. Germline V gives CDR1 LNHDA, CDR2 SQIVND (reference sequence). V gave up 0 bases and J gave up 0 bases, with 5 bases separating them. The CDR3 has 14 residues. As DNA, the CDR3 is TGTGCCAGTAGTATAGATCTAGTGAACACTGAAGCTTTCTTT. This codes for CASSIDLVNTEAFF.

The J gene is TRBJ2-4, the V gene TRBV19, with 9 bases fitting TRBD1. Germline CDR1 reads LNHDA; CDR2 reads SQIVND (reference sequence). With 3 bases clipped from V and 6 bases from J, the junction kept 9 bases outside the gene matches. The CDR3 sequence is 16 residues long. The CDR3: CASSIIPGQGSNIQYF. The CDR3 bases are TGTGCCAGTAGTATTATTCCCGGACAGGGGTCAAACATTCAGTACTTC.

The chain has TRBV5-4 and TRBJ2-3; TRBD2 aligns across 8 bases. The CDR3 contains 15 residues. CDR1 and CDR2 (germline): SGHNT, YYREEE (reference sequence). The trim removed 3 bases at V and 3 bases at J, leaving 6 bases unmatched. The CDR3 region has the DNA TGTGCCAGCAGCTGGAAGCGGGAGACTACAGATACGCAGTATTTT. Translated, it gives CASSWKRETTDTQYF.

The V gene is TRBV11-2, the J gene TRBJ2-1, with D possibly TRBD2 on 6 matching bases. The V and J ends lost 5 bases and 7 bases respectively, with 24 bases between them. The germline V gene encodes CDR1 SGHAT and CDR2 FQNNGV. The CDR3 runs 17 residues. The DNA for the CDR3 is TGTGCCAGCAGCCAAAGGGCTAGCTCCGCCCGGGGGAATGAGCAGTTCTTC. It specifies CASSQRASSARGNEQFF.

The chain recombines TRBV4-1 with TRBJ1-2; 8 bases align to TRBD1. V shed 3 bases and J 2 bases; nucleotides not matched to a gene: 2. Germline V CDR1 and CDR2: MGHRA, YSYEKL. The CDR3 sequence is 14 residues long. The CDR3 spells CASSQHRGNYGYTF. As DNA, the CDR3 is TGCGCCAGCAGCCAGCACAGGGGGAACTATGGCTACACCTTC.

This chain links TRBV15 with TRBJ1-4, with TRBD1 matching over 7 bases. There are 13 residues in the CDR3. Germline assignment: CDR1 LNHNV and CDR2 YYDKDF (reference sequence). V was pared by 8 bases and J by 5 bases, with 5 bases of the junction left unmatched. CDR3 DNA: TGTGCCACCTCAGGGGGTTGGAATGAAAAACTGTTTTTT. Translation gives CATSGGWNEKLFF.

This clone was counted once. The CDR3 region has the DNA TGCGCCAGCACTAGTAGCGGGAGAAGCACAGATACGCAGTATTTT. It yields the protein CASTSSGRSTDTQYF. The rearrangement joins TRBV5-1 to TRBJ2-3; 9 nucleotides align to TRBD2. The V and J ends lost 6 bases and 0 bases, in that order; junction bases with no gene match: 5. Germline CDR1 reads SGHRS; CDR2 reads YFSETQ. CDR3 size: 15 residues.

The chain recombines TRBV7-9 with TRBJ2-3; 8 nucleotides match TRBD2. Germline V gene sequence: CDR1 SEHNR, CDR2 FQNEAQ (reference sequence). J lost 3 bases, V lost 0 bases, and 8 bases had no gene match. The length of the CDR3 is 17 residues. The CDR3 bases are TGTGCCAGCAGCTTAGCCTTGGGACTAGTTGTAACAGATACGCAGTATTTT. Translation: CASSLALGLVVTDTQYF.

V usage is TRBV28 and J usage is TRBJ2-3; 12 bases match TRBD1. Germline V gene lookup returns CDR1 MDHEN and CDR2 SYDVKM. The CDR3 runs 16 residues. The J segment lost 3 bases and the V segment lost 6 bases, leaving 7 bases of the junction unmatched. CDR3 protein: CASRGPGQGATDTQYF. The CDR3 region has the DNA TGTGCCAGCAGGGGACCGGGACAGGGGGCAACAGATACGCAGTATTTT.

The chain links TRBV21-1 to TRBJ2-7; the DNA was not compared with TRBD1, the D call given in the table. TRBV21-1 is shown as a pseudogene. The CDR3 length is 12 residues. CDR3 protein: CASRGETYEQYF. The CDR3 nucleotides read TGTGCCAGCAGGGGCGAGACCTACGAGCAGTACTTC.